Listed here are 5 T cell receptor beta chains from one sample, sequenced in a study of PD-1 blockade in classical Hodgkin lymphoma. Generated by immunoSEQ multiplex PCR, the TCRdb table keeps only in-frame clones and is missing some. The sample lists tens of thousands of clones; 93% were seen once. Noted time point: newly diagnosed, previously untreated cHL patient sample. Input material: peripheral blood mononuclear cells (PBMCs). The receptors were sampled from a human donor with classical Hodgkin lymphoma.

The rearrangement joins TRBV10-3 to TRBJ1-5, with 10 bases aligning to TRBD1. The CDR3 consists of 14 residues. V shed 11 bases, J shed 3 bases, and the junction held 7 bases outside the gene matches. The germline CDR1 and CDR2 sequences are ENHRY and SYGVKD. CDR3 DNA: TGTGCCTCAGGAGGGACAGGGGACAATCAGCCCCAGCATTTT. Its protein is CASGGTGDNQPQHF.

The chain employs TRBV5-1 and TRBJ2-5; 9 nucleotides align to TRBD2. CDR1 SGHRS and CDR2 YFSETQ come from the germline V gene. The CDR3 extends over 15 amino acids. Trimming removed 9 bases from V and 2 bases from J; junction bases left unmatched: 11. CDR3 sequence (DNA): TGCGCCACCGGCGGAGGGACTAGCAGGCAAGAGACCCAGTACTTC. Protein product: CATGGGTSRQETQYF.

V gene TRBV6-1 combines with J gene TRBJ1-4; D might be TRBD1 (6 bases). CDR1 and CDR2 (germline): MNHNS, SASEGT. V was cut by 1 base and J by 6 bases, with 12 bases left in between. This CDR3 is 15 amino acids long. The CDR3 DNA reads as TGTGCCAGCAGTGAAGAGGTCAGGGGTTATGAAAAACTGTTTTTT. Translated, it gives CASSEEVRGYEKLFF.

The chain joins TRBV5-1 to TRBJ1-2; the D is unclear. This CDR3 is built from 12 residues. V was clipped by 0 bases and J by 6 bases, with 6 bases between them. CDR1 is SGHRS, CDR2 YFSETQ, per germline. CDR3 region: CASSLDWDGYTF. The CDR3 coding sequence is TGCGCCAGCAGCTTGGACTGGGATGGCTACACCTTC.

This clone was found once. The V gene is TRBV27, the J gene TRBJ2-1; D is uncertain. Germline assignment: CDR1 MNHEY and CDR2 SMNVEV (reference sequence). The V end lost 5 bases, the J end lost 0 bases, and 8 bases lay between the germline ends. The CDR3 has 14 amino acids. CDR3 DNA: TGTGCCAGCAGTATTACTGGCTCCTACAATGAGCAGTTCTTC. Protein sequence: CASSITGSYNEQFF.